The source of this T cell receptor (beta chain) is a study of blood T cell repertoires in COVID-19. Authors' analysis steps: Nucleated cell counts were estimated from reference gene primer amplification. Data came from immunoSEQ multiplex PCR; TCRdb stores just in-frame clones and leaves some out. The D gene and trimming were derived from the DNA, and the V and J assignments and clone size from that table. The profile shows around 250,000 clones, roughly 79% of them singletons. The sample taken for sequencing was peripheral blood. The sequence derives from a woman older than 75 with acute or convalescent COVID-19.

CDR3 in amino acids: CASSLRGGDEKLFF. The CDR3 DNA follows: TGTGCCAGCAGTTTAAGGGGAGGGGATGAAAAACTGTTTTTT. The rearrangement links TRBV28 to TRBJ1-4, with D possibly matching TRBD1 (5 bases). V was clipped by 2 bases and J by 6 bases, with 10 bases between them. The length of the CDR3 is 14 residues. CDR1 and CDR2 from the germline V gene are MDHEN and SYDVKM.